Below, 29 T cell receptor gamma chains from the same sample are listed, as sequenced in a study of gamma-delta chains in newborns, infants, children (dated by TCRdb to about 2019). The sequencer listed for this sample is Illumina MiSeq. TCRdb recomputed clones from the public reads with CATT; identical DNA rows were then combined. The sample table holds approximately 1,700 gamma-chain clones, of which approximately 12% were seen once. The top ten clonotypes cover roughly 50% of the sample. The sequenced material came from blood. The receptors originated from a child who was a newborn, infant or young child, either healthy, febrile or measles-vaccinated (not recorded which).

Comment on this clone: The same CDR3 can be traced to other DNA sequences in this sample. The chain recombines TRGV9 with TRGJP. CDR1 is GITISATS, CDR2 ISYDGTV, per germline (reference sequence). Trimming at V came to 3 bases and at J to 7 bases, leaving 6 bases not matched to a gene. The CDR3 covers 16 residues. CDR3 DNA sequence: TGTGCCTTGTGGGAGTCAAGGGAGTTGGGCAAAAAAATCAAGGTATTT. Amino acid sequence: CALWESRELGKKIKVF.

This clone was detected only a few times. The CDR3 DNA reads as TGTGCCTTGTGGGAGGTGCACCTAGGGTTGGGCAAAAAAATCAAGGTATTT. Protein sequence: CALWEVHLGLGKKIKVF. This sequence joins TRGV9 and TRGJP. Trimming cost V 0 bases and J 9 bases; bases outside gene matches: 8. The V gene's germline CDR1 is GITISATS and CDR2 ISYDGTV (reference sequence). The CDR3 consists of 17 residues.

This clone has just a few counts. The sample holds other DNA sequences that translate to the same CDR3. The chain couples TRGV9 to TRGJP. The V gene's germline CDR1 is GITISATS and CDR2 ISYDGTV (reference sequence). The CDR3 sequence is 17 residues long. With V trimmed by 0 bases and J by 7 bases, 6 bases remained unmatched. CDR3 protein: CALWEVHQELGKKIKVF. The CDR3, as DNA: TGTGCCTTGTGGGAGGTGCATCAGGAGTTGGGCAAAAAAATCAAGGTATTT.

This clone was counted a few times. The TCRdb protein comes from a much larger clone and disagrees with this DNA's translation at residue 15, likely due to a read error; the protein given here is derived from the DNA. This chain uses TRGV9 with TRGJP. Near its end, the DNA agrees better with TRGJP1, so the J call may be wrong. The CDR3 spans 16 residues. Looked up from germline, CDR1 is GITISATS and CDR2 is ISYDGTV (reference sequence). The CDR3 protein is CALWEVPELGKKIKIF. CDR3 bases: TGTGCCTTGTGGGAGGTGCCTGAGTTGGGCAAAAAAATCAAGATATTT.

As concerns this clone: The sample has other DNA sequences that encode this CDR3 too. This chain connects TRGV9 to TRGJP. The V and J ends lost 3 bases and 4 bases, in that order; junction bases with no gene match: 6. There are 17 residues in the CDR3. Germline lookup yields CDR1 GITISATS and CDR2 ISYDGTV (reference sequence). CDR3 sequence (DNA): TGTGCCTTGTGGGAGACCCATCAAGAGTTGGGCAAAAAAATCAAGGTATTT. Encoded protein: CALWETHQELGKKIKVF.

This clone has only a few counts. The chain links TRGV9 to TRGJP. The CDR3 length is 18 residues. The J segment lost 4 bases and the V segment lost 0 bases, leaving 6 bases of the junction unmatched. Germline V gene sequence: CDR1 GITISATS, CDR2 ISYDGTV (reference sequence). The CDR3 DNA reads TGTGCCTTGTGGGAGGTGCGGGGCCAAGAGTTGGGCAAAAAAATCAAGGTATTT. This sequence encodes CALWEVRGQELGKKIKVF.

By sample fraction, this clone is large. The chain carries TRGV9 and TRGJP. This CDR3 has 15 residues. Looked up from germline, CDR1 is GITISATS and CDR2 is ISYDGTV (reference sequence). V was pared by 0 bases and J by 9 bases, with 2 bases of the junction left unmatched. CDR3 bases: TGTGCCTTGTGGGAGGTGTGGTTGGGCAAAAAAATCAAGGTATTT. Translating gives CALWEVWLGKKIKVF.

This clone was detected only a few times. An end of the junction differs from the germline gene, which may be a read error. Additional DNA sequences in this sample encode the identical CDR3. The J gene is TRGJP, the V gene TRGV9. Germline CDR1 GITISATS, CDR2 ISYDGTV (reference sequence). This CDR3 region has 17 residues. CDR3 sequence: CALWEVHGELGKKIKVF. The CDR3 nucleotides read TGTGCCCTGTGGGAGGTGCACGGGGAGTTGGGCAAAAAAATCAAGGTATTT.

The V gene is listed as TRGV9; no J gene was called. Germline V gene sequence: CDR1 GITISATS, CDR2 ISYDGTV (reference sequence). This CDR3 has 11 amino acids. This CDR3 reads CALGEGKKKLF. As DNA, the CDR3 is TGTGCCTTGGGGGAGGGGAAAAAGAAACTATTT.

By proportion, this clone is medium-sized. The chain joins TRGV9 to TRGJP. V lost 2 bases and J lost 7; bases outside the gene matches: 5. The CDR3 consists of 16 residues. Looked up from germline, CDR1 is GITISATS and CDR2 is ISYDGTV (reference sequence). This CDR3 reads CALWEDWELGKKIKVF. As DNA, the CDR3 is TGTGCCTTGTGGGAGGATTGGGAGTTGGGCAAAAAAATCAAGGTATTT.

This clone was seen more than once but under ten times. Since a much larger clone is just one base distant, this may be a read error. V gene TRGV9 combines with J gene TRGJP. The CDR3 spans 17 residues. The germline CDR1 and CDR2 sequences are GITISATS and ISYDGTV (reference sequence). The CDR3 DNA reads as TGTGCCTTGTGGGAGGATACTCAAGAGTTGGGCAATAAAATCAAGGTATTT. Residues: CALWEDTQELGNKIKVF.

This clone is labeled as medium-sized. A far larger clone is off by one base, so a read error is likely. The chain is built from TRGV9 and TRGJP. From germline, CDR1 is GITISATS and CDR2 ISYDGTV (reference sequence). The CDR3 totals 16 residues. This CDR3 reads CALWEVQESGKKIKVF. The CDR3 DNA reads TGTGCCTTGTGGGAGGTGCAAGAGTCGGGCAAAAAAATCAAGGTATTT.

This clone came up a few times. The junction departs from germline at one end; a sequencing error may be responsible. The genes are TRGV9 and TRGJP. CDR1 and CDR2 (germline): GITISATS, ISYDGTV (reference sequence). The CDR3 extends over 17 amino acids. CDR3 nucleotide sequence: TGTGCCTTGTGGGAGGTGCTGGCAGGGTTGGGCAAAAAAGTCAAGGTATTT. Translated: CALWEVLAGLGKKVKVF.

This clone was picked up a small number of times. This sequence may be a read error, since a much larger clone differs from it by one base. Other DNA sequences within the sample encode an identical CDR3. The chain links TRGV9 to TRGJP. Germline CDR1 GITISATS, CDR2 ISYDGTV (reference sequence). J was trimmed by 5 bases and V by 4 bases; bases with no gene match: 2. The CDR3 has 15 residues. The CDR3 spells CALWDEELGKKIKVF. The CDR3, as DNA: TGTGCCTTGTGGGATGAAGAGTTGGGCAAAAAAATCAAGGTATTT.

This chain links TRGV9 with TRGJP. Germline V gene lookup returns CDR1 GITISATS and CDR2 ISYDGTV (reference sequence). This CDR3 contains 17 residues. V lost 2 bases, J lost 6 bases, and 7 bases stayed unmatched. CDR3 amino acids: CALWEGYRELGKKIKVF. The CDR3 bases are TGTGCCTTGTGGGAGGGCTATCGAGAGTTGGGCAAAAAAATCAAGGTATTT.

By its share, this clone is medium-sized (0.01 to 0.1%). J is TRGJP and V is TRGV9. CDR3 length: 15 residues. V gave up 4 bases and J gave up 8 bases; unmatched junction bases: 5. Germline V lookup: CDR1 GITISATS, CDR2 ISYDGTV (reference sequence). The CDR3 DNA reads TGTGCCTTGTGGGATAGCAAGTTGGGCAAAAAAATCAAGGTATTT. This translates into CALWDSKLGKKIKVF.

This clone was found a few times. The protein recorded in TCRdb matches a much larger clone and deviates from this DNA's translation at residue 5, suggesting a read error; the protein here is obtained by translating the DNA. The genes are TRGV9 and TRGJP. Germline CDR1 and CDR2: GITISATS and ISYDGTV (reference sequence). CDR3 length equals 16 residues. The CDR3 DNA reads as TGTGCCTTGTGGGGGGTGCGGGAGTTGGGCAAAAAAATCAAGGTATTT. Translated, it gives CALWGVRELGKKIKVF.

As regards this clone: The protein recorded in TCRdb matches a much larger clone and deviates from this DNA's translation at residue 5, suggesting a read error; the protein here is obtained by translating the DNA. The sample carries other DNA sequences with the same CDR3. The genes are TRGV9 and TRGJP. The trim removed 5 bases at V and 4 bases at J, leaving 5 bases unmatched. This CDR3 comprises 16 residues. CDR1 GITISATS and CDR2 ISYDGTV come from the germline V gene (reference sequence). The CDR3 coding sequence is TGTGCCTTGTGGGCACCTCAAGAGTTGGGCAAAAAAATCAAGGTATTT. Its translation is CALWAPQELGKKIKVF.

This clone was recorded a few times. With a much larger clone just one base away, this may be a read error. The gene calls are TRGV9 and TRGJP. The CDR3 consists of 15 residues. V gave up 5 bases and J gave up 5 bases; unmatched junction bases: 3. CDR1 GITISATS and CDR2 ISYDGTV come from the germline V gene (reference sequence). The CDR3 spells CALWGEELGKKIKVF. CDR3 bases: TGTGCCTTGTGGGGCGAAGAGTTGGGCAAAAAAATCAAGGTATTT.

This chain uses TRGV9 with TRGJP. Germline CDR1 reads GITISATS; CDR2 reads ISYDGTV (reference sequence). With 0 bases clipped from V and 7 bases from J, the junction kept 6 bases outside the gene matches. This CDR3 spans 17 amino acids. The CDR3 protein is CALWEVPRELGKKIKVF. CDR3 in DNA: TGTGCCTTGTGGGAGGTGCCACGGGAGTTGGGCAAAAAAATCAAGGTATTT.

In its sample, this clone is large. Other DNA sequences in this specimen translate into the identical CDR3. V is TRGV9 and J is TRGJP. This CDR3 region has 16 residues. Germline trimming cut 0 bases from V and 7 bases from J; bases unmatched to any gene: 3. Per the germline V gene, CDR1 is GITISATS and CDR2 is ISYDGTV (reference sequence). CDR3 loop: CALWEVPELGKKIKVF. CDR3 coding DNA: TGTGCCTTGTGGGAGGTGCCGGAGTTGGGCAAAAAAATCAAGGTATTT.

In this sample, this clone is large. This same CDR3 is encoded by further DNA sequences in the sample. The chain carries TRGV9 and TRGJP. CDR1 and CDR2 from the germline V gene are GITISATS and ISYDGTV (reference sequence). With V trimmed by 0 bases and J by 6 bases, 2 bases remained unmatched. The CDR3 is 16 residues long. The CDR3 spells CALWEVRELGKKIKVF. For the CDR3, the DNA is TGTGCCTTGTGGGAGGTGAGAGAGTTGGGCAAAAAAATCAAGGTATTT.

In its sample, this clone was seen a few times. A far larger clone lies a single base away; this is likely a read error. J is TRGJP and V is TRGV9. The germline V gene encodes CDR1 GITISATS and CDR2 ISYDGTV (reference sequence). The CDR3 sequence is 17 residues long. The CDR3: CASWEVQPELGKKIKVF. CDR3 in DNA: TGTGCCTCGTGGGAGGTGCAACCAGAGTTGGGCAAAAAAATCAAGGTATTT.

For this clone: A far larger clone is just one base off, so this is likely a read error. Other nucleotide sequences from this sample produce the same CDR3. V usage is TRGV9 and J usage is TRGJP. CDR3 length: 13 residues. Germline lookup yields CDR1 GITISATS and CDR2 ISYDGTV (reference sequence). This CDR3 reads CALWELGKKIKVF. CDR3 DNA: TGTGCCTTGTGGGAGTTGGGCAAAAAGATCAAGGTATTT.

About this clone itself: Just one base apart from a much larger clone, this may be a read error. Within the sample, other DNA sequences also encode this same CDR3. This rearrangement joins TRGV9 to TRGJP. The germline CDR1 and CDR2 sequences are GITISATS and ISYDGTV (reference sequence). This CDR3 spans 17 amino acids. Trimming removed 5 bases from V and 4 bases from J; junction bases left unmatched: 8. CDR3 in amino acids: CALWVVPQELGKKIKVF. The CDR3 DNA is TGTGCCTTGTGGGTGGTCCCTCAAGAGTTGGGCAAAAAAATCAAGGTATTT.

The CDR3 bases are TGTGCCTTGTGGGAGGCGGCCGAGTTGGGCAAAAAAATCAAGGTATTT. This encodes CALWEAAELGKKIKVF. The chain carries TRGV9 and TRGJP. V trimming: 2 bases; J trimming: 7 bases; junction bases outside the gene matches: 5. This CDR3 contains 16 residues. In germline, CDR1 is GITISATS, CDR2 ISYDGTV (reference sequence).

This clone was seen a few times. This clone may be a read error of a much larger clone one base away. The same CDR3 is also encoded by other DNA sequences in this sample. The chain employs TRGV9 and TRGJP. This CDR3 is built from 17 residues. CDR1 and CDR2 (germline): GITISATS, ISYDGTV (reference sequence). The J segment lost 4 bases and the V segment lost 2 bases, leaving 5 bases of the junction unmatched. The CDR3 reads CALWEAPQELGKKIKVF. The DNA for the CDR3 is TGTGCCTTGTGGGAGGCCCCTCAAGAGTTGGGCAAAAAAATCAAGGTATTT.

As for this clone: This likely came from a read error, as a far larger clone is one base away. Other DNA variants within this sample encode the same CDR3. V is TRGV9 and J is TRGJP. CDR1 GITISATS and CDR2 ISYDGTV come from the germline V gene (reference sequence). This CDR3 is built from 16 residues. CDR3 in DNA: TGTGCCTTGTGGGAGGTGGGAGAGTTGGGCAAAAAAATCAAGGTGTTT. It is translated as CALWEVGELGKKIKVF.

There are a few counts of this clone. The V call is TRGV8, the J call TRGJP1. In germline, CDR1 is VENAVY, CDR2 YDSYNSRV. This CDR3 is 16 amino acids long. J gave up 1 base and V 4 bases, and 9 bases lay outside the gene matches. Written as DNA, the CDR3 is TGTGCCACCTGGGAGAATATCCTTACCACTGGTTGGTTCAAGATATTT. Protein sequence: CATWENILTTGWFKIF.